The 23 T cell receptor beta chains listed next were all sequenced from one sample in a study of OX40 agonist ivuxolimab in advanced cancers. Sequencing was performed with immunoSEQ multiplex PCR; in TCRdb, only in-frame clones are kept and a portion is missing. The sample includes roughly 100,000 clones, around 85% seen only once; the top ten take more than 1.2%. The sample in question was CD4+ or CD8+ T cells sorted from blood, obtained in a trial of the OX40 agonist ivuxolimab. The receptors were sampled from an adult with an advanced solid tumor such as melanoma, head and neck, liver or kidney cancer.

V usage is TRBV19 and J usage is TRBJ1-1, with 7 bases identical to TRBD1. CDR3 length: 15 amino acids. The junction had 6 bases not matched to a gene; V was cut back by 5 bases and J by 0 bases. Per the germline V gene, CDR1 is LNHDA and CDR2 is SQIVND (reference sequence). The CDR3 bases are TGTGCCAGTAGTGAACAGGGGCGGGTGAACACTGAAGCTTTCTTT. Protein sequence: CASSEQGRVNTEAFF.

The gene calls are TRBV28 and TRBJ1-5, with 10 bases aligning to TRBD1. The germline V gene has CDR1 MDHEN and CDR2 SYDVKM. The CDR3 runs to 16 residues. After removal of 1 base from V and 11 bases from J, the junction contained 11 bases not matched to a gene. DNA of the CDR3: TGTGCCAGCAGTTTATCGGGACAGGGGTATGGGTTCGCCCAGCATTTT. Translation: CASSLSGQGYGFAQHF.

The gene calls are TRBV28 and TRBJ1-4; no firm D call. Germline values: CDR1 MDHEN, CDR2 SYDVKM. The ends were cut back, 7 bases at V and 4 bases at J, with 4 bases in the middle. This CDR3 contains 11 residues. CDR3 bases: TGTGCCAGCATTAGTAATGAAAAACTGTTTTTT. It translates to CASISNEKLFF.

This chain connects TRBV10-3 to TRBJ2-1, with 12 bases identical to TRBD2. Germline V gives CDR1 ENHRY, CDR2 SYGVKD. Trimming cost V 6 bases and J 3 bases; bases outside gene matches: 6. CDR3 length: 16 amino acids. CDR3 sequence: CAISGGLAGRYNEQFF. The CDR3 bases are TGTGCCATCAGCGGCGGACTAGCGGGACGCTACAATGAGCAGTTCTTC.

The chain combines TRBV28 with TRBJ1-2; the D gene is possibly TRBD1 (6 bases). The germline V gene has CDR1 MDHEN and CDR2 SYDVKM. The CDR3 is made up of 12 amino acids. V gave up 10 bases and J gave up 8 bases, with 17 bases separating them. The CDR3 region is CATGQTMDGYTF. The CDR3 nucleotides are TGTGCCACCGGACAGACTATGGACGGCTACACCTTC.

The chain couples TRBV4-1 to TRBJ2-5; weak D call: TRBD1 (5 bases). CDR1 is MGHRA and CDR2 is YSYEKL in the germline V gene. This CDR3 spans 16 amino acids. The V end lost 1 base, the J end lost 1 base, and 13 bases lay between the germline ends. The CDR3 DNA reads as TGCGCCAGCAGCCAAGCCGCTGGGGCTACCCAAGAGACCCAGTACTTC. Protein: CASSQAAGATQETQYF.

This clone was counted a few times. The chain couples TRBV7-9 to TRBJ1-6; D call uncertain. V was shortened by 1 base and J by 9 bases, with 13 bases between the two germline ends. There are 15 residues in the CDR3. Germline CDR1 SEHNR, CDR2 FQNEAQ (reference sequence). The CDR3 nucleotides read TGTGCCAGCAGCTTAGGGGGTGAGGCGTTTTCACCCCTCCACTTT. As protein: CASSLGGEAFSPLHF.

This clone was seen just once. The chain uses TRBV27 and TRBJ2-1; the match to TRBD2 covers 16 bases. The CDR3 length is 16 residues. Looked up from germline, CDR1 is MNHEY and CDR2 is SMNVEV (reference sequence). Trimming cost V 7 bases and J 13 bases; bases outside gene matches: 13. The CDR3 here is CASTDLGTSGGGLQFF. The CDR3 DNA sequence: TGTGCCAGCACCGACTTAGGGACTAGCGGGGGGGGACTTCAGTTCTTC.

The genes are TRBV10-3 and TRBJ1-6; 8 bases map to TRBD1. Germline trimming cut 6 bases from V and 5 bases from J; bases unmatched to any gene: 0. The CDR3 length is 13 residues. Germline CDR1 ENHRY, CDR2 SYGVKD. The CDR3 reads CAIRGQDNSPLHF. The CDR3 region has the DNA TGTGCCATCAGGGGACAGGATAATTCACCCCTCCACTTT.

In nucleotides, the CDR3 is TGTGCCAGCAGAGTTACAGGGGTCACCGGGGAGCTGTTTTTT. It is translated as CASRVTGVTGELFF. The chain employs TRBV6-1 and TRBJ2-2; 7 bases align to TRBD1. Germline assignment: CDR1 MNHNS and CDR2 SASEGT. Trimming cost V 6 bases and J 4 bases; bases outside gene matches: 5. CDR3 length: 14 amino acids.

The chain uses TRBV5-1 and TRBJ2-2; D perhaps matches TRBD2 (6 bases). CDR1 is SGHRS, CDR2 YFSETQ, per germline. V lost 0 bases and J lost 8, with 32 bases in between. The CDR3 extends over 21 amino acids. The DNA for the CDR3 is TGCGCCAGCAGCTTGGAGCAGGGAGGCAGTCCTAGTAACAGGAGAAAGGGGGAGCTGTTTTTT. This codes for CASSLEQGGSPSNRRKGELFF.

V gene TRBV28 combines with J gene TRBJ2-7; D unresolved. CDR3 size: 12 residues. From germline, CDR1 is MDHEN and CDR2 SYDVKM. Trimming pared 6 bases from V and 2 bases from J, leaving 8 bases between. The CDR3 DNA follows: TGTGCCAGCAGCTCGCAAGCCTACGAGCAGTACTTC. Protein: CASSSQAYEQYF.

The chain employs TRBV20-1 and TRBJ2-7; no firm D call. V was shortened by 1 base and J by 7 bases, with 8 bases between the two germline ends. The CDR3 is made up of 11 amino acids. From germline, CDR1 is DFQATT and CDR2 SNEGSKA (reference sequence). The chain's CDR3 is CSARVHKEQYF. CDR3 bases: TGCAGTGCTAGAGTCCATAAGGAGCAGTACTTC.

This chain uses TRBV27 with TRBJ2-7, with TRBD2 matching 7 bases. The germline gives CDR1 MNHEY, CDR2 SMNVEV (reference sequence). The J segment lost 4 bases and the V segment lost 0 bases, leaving 6 bases of the junction unmatched. The CDR3 spans 15 residues. This CDR3 reads CASSLSVAGVYEQYF. The CDR3 nucleotides are TGTGCCAGCAGTTTATCTGTGGCGGGAGTATACGAGCAGTACTTC.

This clone was found a few times. The J gene is TRBJ2-5, the V gene TRBV9; D is ambiguous. This CDR3 comprises 13 residues. V lost 4 bases and J 2 bases, leaving 9 bases between the germline ends. CDR1 and CDR2 (germline): SGDLS, YYNGEE. The CDR3 loop is CASSPGWQETQYF. The CDR3, as DNA: TGTGCCAGCAGCCCCGGGTGGCAAGAGACCCAGTACTTC.

This clone came up a few times. V usage is TRBV6-1 and J usage is TRBJ2-2; D is uncertain. Deletions cut 7 bases from V and 5 bases from J, with 14 bases between. The CDR3 totals 14 residues. Germline V gene sequence: CDR1 MNHNS, CDR2 SASEGT. The chain's CDR3 is CASTITLGTGELFF. CDR3 bases: TGTGCCAGCACCATAACCTTGGGAACCGGGGAGCTGTTTTTT.

The chain is built from TRBV6-5 and TRBJ1-1; a possible D gene is TRBD1 (5 bases). The germline gives CDR1 MNHEY, CDR2 SVGAGI. Trimming took 7 bases from V and 6 from J, leaving 18 bases between them. The CDR3 extends over 14 amino acids. This CDR3 reads CASTPGDLRAEAFF. The CDR3 DNA reads TGTGCCAGCACTCCCGGGGACCTTCGGGCTGAAGCTTTCTTT.

This clone was counted a few times. The CDR3 bases are TGTGCCAGCACAACTAGCGGGGGGGCGGCGGACATTCAGTACTTC. Protein: CASTTSGGAADIQYF. This chain connects TRBV4-2 to TRBJ2-4; 13 positions match TRBD2. Germline trimming cut 7 bases from V and 8 bases from J; bases unmatched to any gene: 8. The CDR3 contains 15 residues. Germline CDR1 and CDR2: LGHNA and YNFKEQ.

The chain is built from TRBV28 and TRBJ2-3; 8 nucleotides match TRBD2. CDR1 and CDR2 (germline): MDHEN, SYDVKM. This CDR3 is built from 13 residues. The trim removed 7 bases at V and 2 bases at J, leaving 2 bases unmatched. CDR3 protein: CASKGLVTDTQYF. As DNA, the CDR3 is TGTGCCAGCAAGGGACTAGTCACAGATACGCAGTATTTT.

The chain carries TRBV7-3 and TRBJ2-7, with 7 bases aligning to TRBD1. The CDR3 has 14 amino acids. With V trimmed by 6 bases and J by 0 bases, 5 bases remained unmatched. Germline V gene sequence: CDR1 SGHTA, CDR2 FQGTGA. Here the CDR3 reads CASSRDRTSYEQYF. The DNA of the CDR3 is TGTGCCAGCAGTCGGGACAGAACCTCCTACGAGCAGTACTTC.

This clone was recorded only once. The chain joins TRBV5-1 to TRBJ2-5; TRBD2 agrees at 12 bases. CDR3 size: 14 residues. The V segment lost 4 bases and the J segment 5 bases; nucleotides outside the gene matches: 3. Germline V gene data show CDR1 as SGHRS and CDR2 as YFSETQ. CDR3 bases: TGCGCCAGCAGCCTAACTAGCGGGGGGGAGACCCAGTACTTC. Its translation is CASSLTSGGETQYF. Variable domain in full (rest from reference TRBV5-1 and TRBJ2-5): KAGVTQTPRYLIKTRGQQVTLSCSPISGHRSVSWYQQTPGQGLQFLFEYFSETQRNKGNFPGRFSGRQFSNSRSEMNVSTLELGDSALYLCASSLTSGGETQYFGPGTRLLVL.

The chain has TRBV9 and TRBJ1-4; maybe TRBD1 (5 bases). This CDR3 region has 16 residues. Trimming took 0 bases from V and 4 from J, leaving 13 bases between them. Germline V gene data show CDR1 as SGDLS and CDR2 as YYNGEE. CDR3 region: CASSVATGTGNEKLFF. The CDR3 region has the DNA TGTGCCAGCAGCGTAGCTACCGGGACGGGTAATGAAAAACTGTTTTTT.

This chain joins TRBV30 and TRBJ1-1; TRBD1 matches at 7 bases. CDR1 GTSNPN and CDR2 SVGIG come from the germline V gene (reference sequence). The V and J ends lost 8 bases and 0 bases, in that order; junction bases with no gene match: 6. The CDR3 loop spans 13 amino acids. In nucleotides, the CDR3 is TGTGCCAGTTCACAGGGGCTGAACACTGAAGCTTTCTTT. This gives the protein CASSQGLNTEAFF.